This T cell receptor (beta chain) derives from a study of Graves' ophthalmopathy and Graves' hyperthyroidism. For the study at large: Specimen type is peripheral blood, obtained at initial diagnosis before any treatment. Study-wide results and caveats: With a specificity of just under 75% and a sensitivity of 60% to 71%, the model predicted ophthalmopathy progression.

This CDR3 has 15 residues. Germline CDR1 is SGHTA and CDR2 is FQGNSA. With 5 bases clipped from V and 6 bases from J, the junction kept 6 bases outside the gene matches. Scientists amplified the TCR beta CDR3 regions from RNA transcripts. RT-PCR with HTBI primers came first, then second-round multiplex PCR. A single record per CDR3 protein comes from TCRdb applying MiXCR to the multiplex PCR reads. The top ten hold about 1.4% of the sample, which has almost 400,000 distinct CDR3 sequences, around 16% seen once. Moderate-to-severe activity, CAS ≥3, NOSPECS ≥4 and a duration under 3 months were seen in donors with ophthalmopathy. PBMCs had their origin in fresh peripheral blood (over 8.5 ml). The table lists this clonotype with many counts. No antigen is known for it.

The chain has TRBV7-2 and TRBJ1-5, with TRBD1 identical over 11 bases. The source of this sequence is a woman younger than 35 with Graves' ophthalmopathy. What was sequenced was peripheral blood. The CDR3 sequence is CASSTRTGGSQPQHF. The CDR3 nucleotides are TGTGCCAGCAGCACCCGGACAGGGGGCAGTCAGCCCCAGCATTTT. The full variable domain, completed using reference TRBV7-2 and TRBJ1-5, is GAGVSQSPSNKVTEKGKDVELRCDPISGHTALYWYRQSLGQGLEFLIYFQGNSAPDKSGLPSDRFSAERTGGSVSTLTIQRTQQEDSAVYLCASSTRTGGSQPQHFGDGTRLSIL.